Given below is one T cell receptor (beta chain) in context. Antigen: not known. These data are taken from a study of blood T cells in healthy people across ages. Donation came from healthy Caucasian individuals in Russia who were aged 6 to 90. Samples each had at least 5.5 micrograms of total RNA extracted. Germline CDR1 is SNHLY and CDR2 is FYNNEI. The V and J ends lost 7 bases and 2 bases respectively, with 14 bases between them. CDR3 length equals 14 residues. Study-wide results and caveats: Diversity estimates from one million T cells were considered underestimates.

For the second PCR, which ran for 7 to 11 cycles, a sample-barcoded 5' primer and a J-beta primer mix were used. Each cDNA molecule was tagged by a template-switch adaptor that had 12 random nucleotides. TCRdb independently ran MiXCR on the 5' RACE reads; one entry per CDR3 protein. The sample contains approximately 690,000 distinct CDR3 sequences, 40% to 45% of which appear only once. Sample: blood. This clonotype was sampled from a man older than 75 in good health. The V call is TRBV2, the J call TRBJ2-5; weak D call: TRBD2 (7 bases). The DNA for the CDR3 is TGTGCCAGCACCGAGGGGGGGAGGCAAGAGACCCAGTACTTC. It codes for CASTEGGRQETQYF.